The T cell receptor beta chain described here comes from a study of blood T cell repertoires in COVID-19. Produced via immunoSEQ multiplex PCR; TCRdb's table is partial and in-frame only. The data show 200,000 to 250,000 clones, just over 85% seen once. Unmatched junction bases numbered 6, after V lost 4 bases and J lost 3 bases. Germline V gene data show CDR1 as LNHDA and CDR2 as SQIVND (reference sequence). The CDR3 runs to 15 residues. The gene calls are TRBV19 and TRBJ1-5, with 7 bases fitting TRBD1. This TCR was sampled from a woman in her fifties or sixties with acute COVID-19. Sequenced input: PBMCs or T cells enriched from blood (not recorded which). The CDR3 reads CASSRNRGHNQPQHF. The DNA of the CDR3 is TGTGCCAGTAGTAGAAACAGGGGCCACAATCAGCCCCAGCATTTT.